The entry below describes one T cell receptor (beta chain). Its antigen is not known. The observed sequence ends 3 residues before the CDR3 terminus, with the missing tail filled in from the germline J gene. All donors had a single incident cervical HPV16 infection, not prevalent. The data derive from a study of T cells in women clearing cervical HPV infection. Study-wide context: Cases' blood sampling followed lesion detection by median roughly 160 days (90 to 200). Only a few women had HLA typing results available. Study-wide findings and caveats: TRBV6-7 relative abundance averaged 0.11% in cases and about 0.15% in controls.

Repertoires were generated with immunoSEQ multiplex PCR, while TCRdb's copy carries only in-frame clones and drops some. The data include fewer than 50,000 clones; the top ten clones carry less than 8.5%. Germline-derived CDR1 and CDR2 are DFQATT and SNEGSKA (reference sequence). The CDR3 is 14 amino acids. The J segment lost 5 bases and the V segment lost 4 bases, leaving 3 bases of the junction unmatched. J is TRBJ2-1 and V is TRBV20-1; 12 bases fit TRBD2. This clonotype was obtained from a woman between 18 and 70 years old with a cervical HPV16 infection that either progressed to CIN3+ or cleared (not recorded which). Sequenced material: blood buffy coat. Here the CDR3 reads CSATTSGSNNEQFF. The sequenced CDR3 bases are TGCAGTGCTACGACTAGCGGGAGCAACAATGAG.